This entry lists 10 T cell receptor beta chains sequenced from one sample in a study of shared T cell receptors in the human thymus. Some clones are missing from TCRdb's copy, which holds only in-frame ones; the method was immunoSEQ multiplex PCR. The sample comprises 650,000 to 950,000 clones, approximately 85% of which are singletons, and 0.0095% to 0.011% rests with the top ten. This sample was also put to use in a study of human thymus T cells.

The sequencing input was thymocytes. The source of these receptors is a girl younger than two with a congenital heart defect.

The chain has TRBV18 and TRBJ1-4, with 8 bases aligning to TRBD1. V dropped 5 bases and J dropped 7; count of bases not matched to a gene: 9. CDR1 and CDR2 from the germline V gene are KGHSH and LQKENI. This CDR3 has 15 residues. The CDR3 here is CASSWWTGRGEKLFF. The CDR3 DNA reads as TGTGCCAGCTCATGGTGGACAGGGCGCGGTGAAAAACTGTTTTTT.

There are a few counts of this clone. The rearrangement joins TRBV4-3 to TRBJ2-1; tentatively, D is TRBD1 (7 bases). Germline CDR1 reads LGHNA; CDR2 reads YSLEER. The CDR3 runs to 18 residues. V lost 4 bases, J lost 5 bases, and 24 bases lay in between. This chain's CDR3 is CASSLWGRDRWVDNEQFF. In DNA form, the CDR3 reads TGCGCCAGCAGCCTTTGGGGGCGGGACAGATGGGTGGACAATGAGCAGTTCTTC.

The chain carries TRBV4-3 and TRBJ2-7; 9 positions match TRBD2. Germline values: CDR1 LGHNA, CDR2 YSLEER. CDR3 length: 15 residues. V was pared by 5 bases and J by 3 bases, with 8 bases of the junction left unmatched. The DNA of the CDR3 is TGCGCCAGCAGCTCCCGACTAGCGGCCATCTACGAGCAGTACTTC. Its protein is CASSSRLAAIYEQYF.

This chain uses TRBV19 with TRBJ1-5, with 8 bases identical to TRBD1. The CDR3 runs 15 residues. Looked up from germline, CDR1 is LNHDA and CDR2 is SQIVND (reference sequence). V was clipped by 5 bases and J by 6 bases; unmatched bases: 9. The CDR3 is CASSLRTGFFQPQHF. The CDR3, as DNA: TGTGCCAGTAGTTTACGGACAGGGTTTTTTCAGCCCCAGCATTTT.

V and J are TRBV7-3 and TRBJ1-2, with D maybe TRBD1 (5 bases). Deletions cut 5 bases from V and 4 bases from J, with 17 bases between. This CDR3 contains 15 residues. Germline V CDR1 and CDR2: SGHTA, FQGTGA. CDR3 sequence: CASSRGVRARYGYTF. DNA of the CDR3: TGTGCCAGCAGCCGGGGGGTCAGGGCACGCTATGGCTACACCTTC.

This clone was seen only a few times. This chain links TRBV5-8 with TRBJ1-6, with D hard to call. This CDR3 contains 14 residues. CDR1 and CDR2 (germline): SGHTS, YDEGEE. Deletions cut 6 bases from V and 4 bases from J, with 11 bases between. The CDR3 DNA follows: TGTGCCAGCACCCCGAAGACATATAATTCACCCCTCCACTTT. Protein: CASTPKTYNSPLHF.

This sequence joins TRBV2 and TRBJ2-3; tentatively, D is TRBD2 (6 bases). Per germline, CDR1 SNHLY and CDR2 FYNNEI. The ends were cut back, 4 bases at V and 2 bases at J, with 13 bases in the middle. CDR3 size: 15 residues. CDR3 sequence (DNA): TGTGCCAGCAGTGGCGTATGGGGGGTCACAGATACGCAGTATTTT. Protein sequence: CASSGVWGVTDTQYF.

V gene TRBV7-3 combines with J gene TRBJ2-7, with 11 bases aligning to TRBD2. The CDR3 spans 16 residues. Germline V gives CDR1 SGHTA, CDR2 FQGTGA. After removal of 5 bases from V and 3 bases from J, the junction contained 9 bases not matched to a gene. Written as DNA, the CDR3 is TGTGCCAGCAGCCCCAACAAGACTAGCGGGGACTACGAGCAGTACTTC. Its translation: CASSPNKTSGDYEQYF.

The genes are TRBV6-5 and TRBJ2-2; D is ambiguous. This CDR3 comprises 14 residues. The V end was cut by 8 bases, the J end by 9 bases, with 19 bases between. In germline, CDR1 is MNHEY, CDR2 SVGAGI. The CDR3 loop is CASRDWVGRRELFF. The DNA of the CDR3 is TGTGCCAGCCGAGACTGGGTAGGCCGCCGGGAGCTGTTTTTT.

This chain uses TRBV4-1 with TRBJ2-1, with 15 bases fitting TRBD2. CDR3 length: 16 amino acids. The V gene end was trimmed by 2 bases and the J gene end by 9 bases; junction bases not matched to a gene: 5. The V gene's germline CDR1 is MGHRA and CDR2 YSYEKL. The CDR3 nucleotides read TGCGCCAGCAGCCAAAGGACTAGCGGGGGGGTAAGTGAGCAGTTCTTC. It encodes CASSQRTSGGVSEQFF.